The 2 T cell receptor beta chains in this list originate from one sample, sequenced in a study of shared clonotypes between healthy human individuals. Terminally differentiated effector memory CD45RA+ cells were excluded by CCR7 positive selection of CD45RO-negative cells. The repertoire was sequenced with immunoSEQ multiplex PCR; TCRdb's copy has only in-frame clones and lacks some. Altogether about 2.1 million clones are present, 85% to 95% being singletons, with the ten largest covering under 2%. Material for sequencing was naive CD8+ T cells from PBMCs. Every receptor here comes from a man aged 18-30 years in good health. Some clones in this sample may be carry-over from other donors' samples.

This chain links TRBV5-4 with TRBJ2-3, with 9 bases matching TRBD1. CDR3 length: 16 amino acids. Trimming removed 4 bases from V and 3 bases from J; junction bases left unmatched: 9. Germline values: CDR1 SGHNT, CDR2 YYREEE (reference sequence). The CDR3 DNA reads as TGTGCCAGCAGCCCAACACAGGGGGCGCGGACAGATACGCAGTATTTT. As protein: CASSPTQGARTDTQYF.

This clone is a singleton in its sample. CDR3 protein: CASSLELAAAPYEQYF. The CDR3 DNA follows: TGCGCCAGCAGCTTGGAACTAGCGGCTGCCCCTTACGAGCAGTACTTC. This chain joins TRBV5-1 and TRBJ2-7; TRBD2 matches at 8 bases. The CDR3 is made up of 16 amino acids. CDR1 SGHRS and CDR2 YFSETQ come from the germline V gene. With V trimmed by 0 bases and J by 4 bases, 9 bases remained unmatched.